Presented here are 17 T cell receptor beta chains from one specimen sequenced in a study of response to subunit inactivated influenza vaccine. TCRdb processed the RT-PCR reads anew with MiXCR; each CDR3 protein has one entry. The sample lists 700,000 to 900,000 distinct CDR3 sequences, 21% occurring once. The source was PBMCs from blood, collected roughly 5 days after vaccination. These receptors all come from a man aged 50 or older who received an inactivated influenza vaccine.

This sequence joins TRBV24-1 and TRBJ2-3, with 12 bases fitting TRBD2. The CDR3 is made up of 20 amino acids. The germline V gene has CDR1 KGHDR and CDR2 SFDVKD. The V segment lost 4 bases and the J segment 2 bases; nucleotides outside the gene matches: 15. CDR3 loop: CATSDPAPGLAGGFTDTQYF. Written as DNA, the CDR3 is TGTGCCACCAGTGACCCCGCCCCGGGACTAGCGGGTGGGTTCACAGATACGCAGTATTTT.

This clonotype was seen only once. The chain employs TRBV7-9 and TRBJ2-5, with 7 bases aligning to TRBD2. The CDR3 contains 14 residues. Germline values: CDR1 SEHNR, CDR2 FQNEAQ (reference sequence). V trimming: 3 bases; J trimming: 4 bases; junction bases outside the gene matches: 5. The CDR3 nucleotides read TGTGCCAGCAGCTTCGGCGGGAGACGAGAGACCCAGTACTTC. Encoded protein: CASSFGGRRETQYF. Looking up the rest from reference TRBV7-9 and TRBJ2-5 gives the full variable domain: DTGVSQNPRHKITKRGQNVTFRCDPISEHNRLYWYRQTLGQGPEFLTYFQNEAQLEKSRLLSDRFSAERPKGSFSTLEIQRTEQGDSAMYLCASSFGGRRETQYFGPGTRLLVL.

This clonotype was observed once. The chain employs TRBV20-1 and TRBJ2-1; 7 nucleotides line up with TRBD2. This CDR3 has 13 amino acids. With V trimmed by 4 bases and J by 5 bases, 5 bases remained unmatched. In germline, CDR1 is DFQATT, CDR2 SNEGSKA (reference sequence). CDR3 in amino acids: CSAISSGNNEQFF. The CDR3 bases are TGCAGTGCTATTTCTAGCGGCAACAATGAGCAGTTCTTC.

This chain connects TRBV7-9 to TRBJ1-1, with a possible D match to TRBD1 (6 bases). Germline CDR1 reads SEHNR; CDR2 reads FQNEAQ (reference sequence). The CDR3 consists of 13 residues. V gave up 5 bases and J gave up 5 bases, with 12 bases separating them. The CDR3 spells CASSRQAQTEAFF. The CDR3 bases are TGTGCCAGCAGCCGACAGGCTCAAACTGAAGCTTTCTTT.

This clonotype was recorded a few times. The rearrangement links TRBV12-3 or TRBV12-4 to TRBJ2-7; a possible D gene is TRBD1 (5 bases). This CDR3 spans 12 amino acids. This CDR3 is CATGPSSYEQYF. The DNA of the CDR3 is TGTGCTACAGGTCCGAGCTCCTACGAGCAGTACTTC.

The rearrangement uses TRBV6-6 and TRBJ2-1, with D unresolved. Trimming shortened V by 6 bases and J by 9 bases, and 12 bases separated the two germline ends. Germline CDR1 is MNHNY and CDR2 is SVGAGI (reference sequence). The CDR3 sequence is 12 residues long. DNA of the CDR3: TGTGCCAGCAGCCAAGTGACTGGTGAGCAGTTCTTC. Amino acids: CASSQVTGEQFF.

This clonotype was observed at least ten times. The J gene is TRBJ2-1, the V gene TRBV7-9, with 9 bases fitting TRBD2. Trimming cost V 1 base and J 2 bases; bases outside gene matches: 0. This CDR3 is built from 15 residues. The germline V gene has CDR1 SEHNR and CDR2 FQNEAQ (reference sequence). The CDR3 reads CASSLGLAAYNEQFF. Written as DNA, the CDR3 is TGTGCCAGCAGCTTAGGACTAGCGGCCTACAATGAGCAGTTCTTC.

This clonotype was observed a handful of times. The V and J genes are TRBV5-1 and TRBJ2-4, with D maybe TRBD1 (5 bases). This CDR3 is 16 amino acids long. V was clipped by 0 bases and J by 1 base, with 11 bases between them. CDR1 is SGHRS and CDR2 is YFSETQ in the germline V gene. The CDR3 loop reads CASSLGQTRAKNIQYF. CDR3 bases: TGCGCCAGCAGCTTGGGACAGACAAGGGCCAAAAACATTCAGTACTTC. Full variable domain (outside the CDR3, taken from reference TRBV5-1 and TRBJ2-4): KAGVTQTPRYLIKTRGQQVTLSCSPISGHRSVSWYQQTPGQGLQFLFEYFSETQRNKGNFPGRFSGRQFSNSRSEMNVSTLELGDSALYLCASSLGQTRAKNIQYFGAGTRLSVL.

This clonotype was detected only a few times. The gene calls are TRBV25-1 and TRBJ2-7; TRBD2 aligns across 11 bases. The CDR3 runs to 14 residues. Germline V CDR1 and CDR2: MGHDK, SYGVNS. The J segment lost 5 bases and the V segment lost 4 bases, leaving 4 bases of the junction unmatched. DNA of the CDR3: TGTGCCAGCAGTGCCACTAGCGGGGGTCACGAGCAGTACTTC. This sequence encodes CASSATSGGHEQYF.

The chain is built from TRBV12-3 or TRBV12-4 and TRBJ2-1; TRBD1 matches 10 bases. The CDR3 is 16 amino acids. Trimming cost V 4 bases and J 7 bases; bases outside gene matches: 10. The CDR3 DNA is TGTGCCAGCAGTTCCCCGGGACAGGGGTCTAGGAATGAGCAGTTCTTC. Translated, it gives CASSSPGQGSRNEQFF.

The CDR3 is CASSLSGAGMSSYEQYF. In DNA form, the CDR3 reads TGCGCCAGCAGCTTGTCTGGGGCGGGTATGAGCTCCTACGAGCAGTACTTC. The chain employs TRBV5-1 and TRBJ2-7; perhaps D is TRBD1 or TRBD2 (5 bases each). CDR1 SGHRS and CDR2 YFSETQ come from the germline V gene. Trimming shortened V by 1 base and J by 0 bases, and 17 bases separated the two germline ends. CDR3 length equals 17 residues.

In this sample, this clonotype turned up a few times. CDR3 sequence reads: CASSLSTGGSETQYF. CDR3 bases: TGTGCCAGCAGCTTATCAACAGGGGGGTCAGAGACCCAGTACTTC. The rearrangement joins TRBV11-2 to TRBJ2-5; TRBD1 matches at 8 bases. V was pared by 2 bases and J by 4 bases, with 6 bases of the junction left unmatched. The CDR3 consists of 15 residues. The V gene's germline CDR1 is SGHAT and CDR2 FQNNGV.

CDR3 sequence reads: CASSSRGLGASEQFF. The CDR3 nucleotides read TGTGCCAGCAGTTCTCGGGGGCTCGGAGCGAGTGAGCAGTTCTTC. This chain connects TRBV12-3 or TRBV12-4 to TRBJ2-1; D tentatively reads TRBD1 or TRBD2 (6 bases each). Trimming removed 4 bases from V and 9 bases from J, with 19 bases in between. This CDR3 comprises 15 residues.

The chain joins TRBV12-3 or TRBV12-4 to TRBJ2-7, with 10 nucleotides matching TRBD1. Trimming at V came to 6 bases and at J to 2 bases, leaving 7 bases not matched to a gene. The CDR3 runs to 15 residues. CDR3 nucleotide sequence: TGTGCCAGCAGGTCCACCGGGACAGGGGCCTACGAGCAGTACTTC. Its protein product is CASRSTGTGAYEQYF.

This clonotype came up a few times. The chain carries TRBV27 and TRBJ2-1, with 11 bases matching TRBD2. Trimming cost V 4 bases and J 6 bases; bases outside gene matches: 8. This CDR3 contains 16 residues. Germline V gene lookup returns CDR1 MNHEY and CDR2 SMNVEV (reference sequence). The CDR3 is CASSSERLAGFNEQFF. CDR3 DNA sequence: TGTGCCAGCAGTTCGGAAAGACTAGCGGGATTCAATGAGCAGTTCTTC.

Turning to this clonotype: One end of the junction does not line up with germline, which may come from a read error. This chain joins TRBV6-1 and TRBJ2-1, with 7 bases aligning to TRBD2. Germline V gene lookup returns CDR1 MNHNS and CDR2 SASEGT. The CDR3 is made up of 14 amino acids. CDR3 sequence: CASSKAGPYNEQFF. The CDR3 nucleotides read TGTGCCAGCAGTAAAGCGGGACCCTACAATGAGCAGTTCTTC.

The gene calls are TRBV6-1 and TRBJ2-5, with 7 bases matching TRBD1. Per the germline V gene, CDR1 is MNHNS and CDR2 is SASEGT. There are 14 residues in the CDR3. J gave up 4 bases and V 2 bases, and 4 bases lay outside the gene matches. The CDR3, as DNA: TGTGCCAGCAGTGAACTGGGACAGACAGAGACCCAGTACTTC. The encoded protein is CASSELGQTETQYF.